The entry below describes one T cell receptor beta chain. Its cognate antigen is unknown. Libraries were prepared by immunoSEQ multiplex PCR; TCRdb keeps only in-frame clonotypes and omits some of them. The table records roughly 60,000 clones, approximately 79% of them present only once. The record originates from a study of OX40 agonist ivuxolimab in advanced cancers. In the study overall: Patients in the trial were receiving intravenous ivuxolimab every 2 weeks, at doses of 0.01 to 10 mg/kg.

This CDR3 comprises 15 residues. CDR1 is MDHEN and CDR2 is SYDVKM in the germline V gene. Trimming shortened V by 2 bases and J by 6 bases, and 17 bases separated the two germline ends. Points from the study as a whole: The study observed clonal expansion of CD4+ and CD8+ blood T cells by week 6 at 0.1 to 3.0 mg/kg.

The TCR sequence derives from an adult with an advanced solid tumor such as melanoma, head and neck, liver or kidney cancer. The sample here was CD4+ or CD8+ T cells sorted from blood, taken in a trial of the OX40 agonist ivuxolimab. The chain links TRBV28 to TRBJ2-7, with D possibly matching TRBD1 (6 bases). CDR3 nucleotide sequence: TGTGCCAGCAGTTTAGGCCAGGGGCGGTTTGGCGAGCAGTACTTC. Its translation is CASSLGQGRFGEQYF.